Listed below are T cell receptor beta chains from one sample, sequenced in a study of T cell changes during pregnancy in multiple sclerosis. Profiling relied on immunoSEQ multiplex PCR, and the TCRdb table lists in-frame clones only, not all of them. Counted here are 84,000 or so clones, approximately 94% occurring once; the ten biggest clones make up 0.7% to 0.95%. The sequencing here drew on peripheral blood, taken in the third trimester of pregnancy. All receptors come from a female donor with multiple sclerosis, enrolled in a pregnancy study. Each CDR3 is given with its conserved first and last residue. D genes are given only for firm matches. Expanded clones get a size class; other rows say once, few or many, or leave the size out.

DNA,CDR3,D,size,J,V
TGTGCCAGCAGTAAAACTTCAGGGGGCCGCAATCAGCCCCAGCATTTT,CASSKTSGGRNQPQHF,TRBD1,once,TRBJ1-5,TRBV27
TGTGCCAGCAGCGCCTCTAGCGGGAGTTCTCCCTACAATGAGCAGTTCTTC,CASSASSGSSPYNEQFF,TRBD2,NA,TRBJ2-1,TRBV7-2
TGCGCCAGCAGCTTGGATCTAGCGGAGACCTACGAGCAGTACTTC,CASSLDLAETYEQYF,TRBD2,NA,TRBJ2-7,TRBV5-1
TGTGCCAGCAGTGAACAGACTCACTACATGAACACTGAAGCTTTCTTT,CASSEQTHYMNTEAFF,NA,NA,TRBJ1-1,TRBV6-1
TGTGCCAGTAGTGTAGGGACTAGCGTGAGCTCCTACGAGCAGTACTTC,CASSVGTSVSSYEQYF,TRBD2,NA,TRBJ2-7,TRBV19
TGTGCCAGCAGCCCTGACAGGGTTACTGAAGCTTTCTTT,CASSPDRVTEAFF,TRBD1,NA,TRBJ1-1,TRBV7-9
TGTGCCAGCAGTGATTACGTAGGCGGAACCTACAATGAGCAGTTCTTC,CASSDYVGGTYNEQFF,NA,NA,TRBJ2-1,TRBV2
TGCGCCAGCAGCCGTAAGACAGGGATGGGGAACACTGAAGCTTTCTTT,CASSRKTGMGNTEAFF,TRBD1,NA,TRBJ1-1,TRBV5-1
TGTGCCAGCAGCTTTCCTCGACTAGCGGGAGTGGGCGGGGAGCTGTTTTTT,CASSFPRLAGVGGELFF,TRBD2,NA,TRBJ2-2,TRBV7-2
TGTGCCAGCAGTTATTACTACGAGCAGTACTTC,CASSYYYEQYF,NA,NA,TRBJ2-7,TRBV27
TGTGCCAGCAGCTTAGTAGTGGGACAGGGGGCCTACGAGCAGTACTTC,CASSLVVGQGAYEQYF,TRBD1,NA,TRBJ2-7,TRBV7-8
TGTGCCAGCGGAAGGACTAGCTCCTCCTACGAGCAGTACTTC,CASGRTSSSYEQYF,TRBD2,NA,TRBJ2-7,TRBV27
TGCGCCAGCAGAGTCGCCGACCGGGACTATCAAGAGACCCAGTACTTC,CASRVADRDYQETQYF,TRBD2,NA,TRBJ2-5,TRBV5-1
TGTGCCAGCACCCCCGGTTCGGCTAGCGGCTCCTCCTACGAGCAGTACTTC,CASTPGSASGSSYEQYF,TRBD2,once,TRBJ2-7,TRBV28
TGCGCCAGCAGGGTTAGCGGGAGGTACAATGAGCAGTTCTTC,CASRVSGRYNEQFF,TRBD2,NA,TRBJ2-1,TRBV10-2
TGTGCCAGCAGCTTCGCAGGGGGCCCGGGGTACGAGCAGTACTTC,CASSFAGGPGYEQYF,TRBD1,NA,TRBJ2-7,TRBV11-2
TGTGCCAGCAGCGAGGGCGTCCCAGATACGCAGTATTTT,CASSEGVPDTQYF,NA,once,TRBJ2-3,TRBV6-1
TGTGCCAGCAGCCAGGACAACTACGAGCAGTACTTC,CASSQDNYEQYF,NA,NA,TRBJ2-7,TRBV5-5
TGTGCCAGCAGTGAATACGGGACAGGGTGGTCCGGGGAGCTGTTTTTT,CASSEYGTGWSGELFF,TRBD1,NA,TRBJ2-2,TRBV25-1
TGTGCCAGCAGTTTTTACGGAGCGGGAGTTAATGACGAGCAGTACTTC,CASSFYGAGVNDEQYF,TRBD2,NA,TRBJ2-7,TRBV28
TGTGCCAGTAGTCCCTGGCGGGGGGCGACTAACTATGGCTACACCTTC,CASSPWRGATNYGYTF,NA,NA,TRBJ1-2,TRBV19
TGCGCCAGCAGCCAAGATCCGCCAGGGTCCATGAACACTGAAGCTTTCTTT,CASSQDPPGSMNTEAFF,NA,NA,TRBJ1-1,TRBV4-1
TGTGCCAGCAGCTCGGCGGGGACTAGCGGGAGGGTCTCCTACAATGAGCAGTTCTTC,CASSSAGTSGRVSYNEQFF,TRBD2,NA,TRBJ2-1,TRBV7-9
TGTGAGCACAGAGCTCACAATGAGCAGTTCTTC,CEHRAHNEQFF,NA,NA,TRBJ2-1,TRBV6-5
TGTGCCAGTAGTATAAACAGATTCTATGGCTACACCTTC,CASSINRFYGYTF,NA,NA,TRBJ1-2,TRBV19
TGTGCCAGCAGCCCGAAGGCTTGGGACAGGGGGCCCTATGGCTACACCTTC,CASSPKAWDRGPYGYTF,TRBD1,NA,TRBJ1-2,TRBV9
TGTGCCAGCAGCTCCCCGGAGGACAGGGCCAAGAGGGACTCCTACGAGCAGTACTTC,CASSSPEDRAKRDSYEQYF,TRBD1,NA,TRBJ2-7,TRBV7-9
TGTGCCAGCAGTGGACTAGTTACCCCACCACAAGAGACCCAGTACTTC,CASSGLVTPPQETQYF,NA,NA,TRBJ2-5,TRBV2